The clone carrying this T cell receptor beta chain occurred once. Germline CDR1 WNHNN, CDR2 SYGVQD (reference sequence). J lost 8 bases, V lost 5 bases, and 13 bases had no gene match. This CDR3 is 17 amino acids long. Method: immunoSEQ multiplex PCR; TCRdb's copy keeps in-frame clones and lacks some. The profile covers 70,000 to 85,000 clones, with 90% to 95% appearing a single time and about 11% taken by the ten largest. The data derive from a study of OX40 agonist ivuxolimab in advanced cancers. Across the study: The study gave patients intravenous ivuxolimab at 0.01 to 10 mg/kg every 2 weeks. The group had a mean age of about 64 years, ranged from about 23 to 85, and was just under 85% male.

The rearrangement uses TRBV10-1 and TRBJ2-1, with TRBD2 matching over 12 bases. The receptor's source is an adult with an advanced solid tumor such as melanoma, head and neck, liver or kidney cancer. The sample in question was CD4+ or CD8+ T cells sorted from blood, obtained in a trial of the OX40 agonist ivuxolimab. Here the CDR3 reads CASSSPGLAGLRDEQFF. In nucleotides, the CDR3 is TGCGCCAGCAGTTCACCGGGACTAGCGGGCCTTAGGGATGAGCAGTTCTTC.